The sequence of this T cell receptor beta chain was determined in a study of metastatic and nonmetastatic thyroid tumors. Looking at the study overall: Comparative analysis of repertoires was undertaken across blood and tumor or nodule tissue obtained from malignant and benign thyroid patients.

In the authors' workflow: Clinicopathological groups of papillary thyroid cancer showed CDR3 differences that were used to build a distant-metastasis classifier. TCRdb reanalyzed the PCR reads with MiXCR. The V and J calls here are based on TCRdb, not the publication. Of approximately 32,000 clones listed, 15% to 20% were seen once; the top ten hold under 12%. General study results and limits: Malignant thyroid tumors reportedly exceeded benign nodules significantly in TCR beta diversity, with the difference appearing in blood and tumor.

Patients underwent thyroid surgery, and none had received any treatment before it. The length of the CDR3 is 13 residues. Unmatched junction bases numbered 4, after V lost 6 bases and J lost 5 bases. The germline V gene has CDR1 MDHEN and CDR2 SYDVKM. This clone has just a few counts. Antigen unknown. The sequence derives from a female donor with papillary thyroid cancer or a benign thyroid nodule (not recorded which). Some clones in this sample may be carry-over from other donors' samples. The specimen sequenced was blood. V and J are TRBV28 and TRBJ1-2; 9 bases line up with TRBD1. The CDR3 bases are TGTGCCAGCAGATCCGGGACAGGGTATGGCTACACCTTC. Protein sequence: CASRSGTGYGYTF.